This is a list of T cell receptor beta chains from one sample in a study of technical replicates of blood from several donors. Sequenced by immunoSEQ multiplex PCR; TCRdb stores in-frame clones only, minus some. The table lists more than 90,000 clones, approximately 94% of them singletons. Specimen: T cells isolated from PBMCs. The receptors were sampled from a human donor in good health. Each CDR3 is given with its conserved first and last residue. The D gene is left open where the match is weak. A row's size may be missing; if present it is once, few, many or a size class.

J gene: TRBJ1-2; D gene: -; V gene: TRBV6-4; clone size: -; CDR3 DNA: TGTGCCAGCAGTGTGGAGTGGGACAACTTCTCCCCTGGCTACACCTTC; CDR3 protein: CASSVEWDNFSPGYTF
J gene: TRBJ1-4; D gene: TRBD1; V gene: TRBV2; clone size: -; CDR3 DNA: TGTGCCAGCTGCGGGACAGCCAATGAAAAACTGTTTTTT; CDR3 protein: CASCGTANEKLFF
J gene: TRBJ1-1; D gene: -; V gene: TRBV25-1; clone size: -; CDR3 DNA: TGTGCCAGCAGTGAAGGAGGGACGAACACTGAAGCTTTCTTT; CDR3 protein: CASSEGGTNTEAFF
J gene: TRBJ2-7; D gene: -; V gene: TRBV28; clone size: -; CDR3 DNA: TGTGCCAGCCGAATGGCAGGGATGGTCTACGAGCAGTACTTC; CDR3 protein: CASRMAGMVYEQYF
J gene: TRBJ2-3; D gene: TRBD2; V gene: TRBV30; clone size: -; CDR3 DNA: TGTGCCTGGATCCCACTAGCGGGGGCCTCACCTAACACAGATACGCAGTATTTT; CDR3 protein: CAWIPLAGASPNTDTQYF
J gene: TRBJ2-7; D gene: TRBD2; V gene: TRBV11-3; clone size: -; CDR3 DNA: TGTGCCAGCAGCTTAGGTAGTCTAGCGGACCCGGAGCAGTACTTC; CDR3 protein: CASSLGSLADPEQYF
J gene: TRBJ2-2; D gene: -; V gene: TRBV5-6; clone size: -; CDR3 DNA: TGTGCCAGCAGGTTAGGTGCCGGGACCGGGGAGCTGTTTTTT; CDR3 protein: CASRLGAGTGELFF
J gene: TRBJ2-7; D gene: -; V gene: TRBV27; clone size: once; CDR3 DNA: TGTGCCAGCAGTTTGCGAGGGCCTACTGGAGAGCAGTACTTC; CDR3 protein: CASSLRGPTGEQYF
J gene: TRBJ2-2; D gene: TRBD2; V gene: TRBV10-1; clone size: -; CDR3 DNA: TGCGCCAGCAGTGAGACTAGCGCCGGGGAGCTGTTTTTT; CDR3 protein: CASSETSAGELFF
J gene: TRBJ1-1; D gene: -; V gene: TRBV5-6; clone size: once; CDR3 DNA: TGTGCCAGCAGCTTGGTCAAGGGGGACACTGAAGCTTTCTTT; CDR3 protein: CASSLVKGDTEAFF
J gene: TRBJ1-1; D gene: TRBD1; V gene: TRBV23-1; clone size: -; CDR3 DNA: TGCGCCAGCAGTAAGACAGGGGACCCTGAAGCTTTCTTT; CDR3 protein: CASSKTGDPEAFF
J gene: TRBJ2-7; D gene: TRBD1; V gene: TRBV19; clone size: -; CDR3 DNA: TGTGCCAGTAGCAGGACAGGGGACGAGCAGTACTTC; CDR3 protein: CASSRTGDEQYF
J gene: TRBJ2-6; D gene: -; V gene: TRBV7-9; clone size: -; CDR3 DNA: TGTGCCAGCAGCCCAGGAAGGGGGGCCAACGTCCTGACTTTC; CDR3 protein: CASSPGRGANVLTF
J gene: TRBJ1-1; D gene: -; V gene: TRBV2; clone size: once; CDR3 DNA: TGTGCAGCCTCTGGGCCAGGGGACACTGAAGCTTTCTTT; CDR3 protein: CAASGPGDTEAFF
J gene: TRBJ2-2; D gene: TRBD1; V gene: TRBV5-1; clone size: -; CDR3 DNA: TGCGCCAGCAGCCCTCTTGAAGGGGGCAATGGGGAGCTGTTTTTT; CDR3 protein: CASSPLEGGNGELFF
J gene: TRBJ2-7; D gene: TRBD1; V gene: TRBV7-9; clone size: -; CDR3 DNA: TGTGCCAGCAGCCCCGGACAGGGACAAGACGAGCAGTACTTC; CDR3 protein: CASSPGQGQDEQYF
J gene: TRBJ2-5; D gene: -; V gene: TRBV14; clone size: -; CDR3 DNA: TGTGCCAGCAGCATAGCGGATCAAGAGACCCAGTACTTC; CDR3 protein: CASSIADQETQYF
J gene: TRBJ2-7; D gene: -; V gene: TRBV5-1; clone size: once; CDR3 DNA: TGCGCCAGTACCGGGGAATCGGACTCCTACGAGCAGTACTTC; CDR3 protein: CASTGESDSYEQYF
J gene: TRBJ2-1; D gene: TRBD2; V gene: TRBV5-1; clone size: once; CDR3 DNA: TGCGCCAGCAGCTTAGTCTACGTAGCGGGAGACGAGCAGTTCTTC; CDR3 protein: CASSLVYVAGDEQFF
J gene: TRBJ2-2; D gene: -; V gene: TRBV7-6; clone size: -; CDR3 DNA: TGTGCCAGCAGCTTATCCCCCGGGGGAAACACCGGGGAGCTGTTTTTT; CDR3 protein: CASSLSPGGNTGELFF
J gene: TRBJ2-7; D gene: TRBD2; V gene: TRBV19; clone size: once; CDR3 DNA: TGTGCCAGTAGTCCAGGACTAGCGGGAGGGCCTTACGAGCAGTACTTC; CDR3 protein: CASSPGLAGGPYEQYF
J gene: TRBJ1-2; D gene: -; V gene: TRBV9; clone size: -; CDR3 DNA: TGTGCCAGCAGCCCCAAACGACAGGTGGCCTACTATGGCTACACCTTC; CDR3 protein: CASSPKRQVAYYGYTF
J gene: TRBJ2-6; D gene: TRBD1; V gene: TRBV7-9; clone size: -; CDR3 DNA: TGTGCCAGCAGCTTTGGGGACAGGGGATCAGGGGCCAACGTCCTGACTTTC; CDR3 protein: CASSFGDRGSGANVLTF
J gene: TRBJ1-6; D gene: -; V gene: TRBV7-9; clone size: -; CDR3 DNA: TGTGCCAGCAGCTTTCCCCCTGGGGCAGGAACCTATAATTCACCCCTCCACTTT; CDR3 protein: CASSFPPGAGTYNSPLHF
J gene: TRBJ1-5; D gene: -; V gene: TRBV5-1; clone size: -; CDR3 DNA: TGCGCCAGCAGCTTGGATGGGGGGGCGATTGAGCCCCAGCATTTT; CDR3 protein: CASSLDGGAIEPQHF
J gene: TRBJ2-3; D gene: TRBD1; V gene: TRBV29-1; clone size: -; CDR3 DNA: TGCAGCGTTGAAGGAATTGACAGGGAAAGCACAGATACGCAGTATTTT; CDR3 protein: CSVEGIDRESTDTQYF
J gene: TRBJ1-1; D gene: -; V gene: TRBV7-6; clone size: -; CDR3 DNA: TGTGCCAGCAGCTTACAGACAGGGAACACTGAAGCTTTCTTT; CDR3 protein: CASSLQTGNTEAFF
J gene: TRBJ1-2; D gene: -; V gene: TRBV5-6; clone size: once; CDR3 DNA: TGTGCCAGCAGTTGGGGGACATTCGTTAGGTATGGCTACACCTTC; CDR3 protein: CASSWGTFVRYGYTF
J gene: TRBJ2-7; D gene: TRBD1; V gene: TRBV5-6; clone size: -; CDR3 DNA: TGTGCCAGCAGCTTGGAGGTGGTAGGGGGCGTGTACGAGCAGTACTTC; CDR3 protein: CASSLEVVGGVYEQYF
J gene: TRBJ1-6; D gene: TRBD1; V gene: TRBV10-1; clone size: -; CDR3 DNA: TGCGCCAGCAGCGGGACAGCGTTTTCACCCCTCCACTTT; CDR3 protein: CASSGTAFSPLHF
J gene: TRBJ1-6; D gene: -; V gene: TRBV28; clone size: -; CDR3 DNA: TGTGCCAGCAGCAAAAGGACACCGGACATTTCGGGTTCACCCCTCCACTTT; CDR3 protein: CASSKRTPDISGSPLHF
J gene: TRBJ1-1; D gene: -; V gene: TRBV6-5; clone size: -; CDR3 DNA: TGTGCCAGCAGTTATCGGGGGGGGGAAGCTTTCTTT; CDR3 protein: CASSYRGGEAFF
J gene: TRBJ2-3; D gene: -; V gene: TRBV15; clone size: -; CDR3 DNA: TGTGCCACCAGCAGCGAAGGACTAACCCGCACAGATACGCAGTATTTT; CDR3 protein: CATSSEGLTRTDTQYF
J gene: TRBJ1-4; D gene: -; V gene: TRBV5-1; clone size: -; CDR3 DNA: TGCGCCAGCAGCTTGTCAGGCAGAATTAATGAAAAACTGTTTTTT; CDR3 protein: CASSLSGRINEKLFF
J gene: TRBJ2-1; D gene: TRBD1; V gene: TRBV6-1; clone size: -; CDR3 DNA: TGTGCCAGCAGTCCACAGGGGGATGAGCAGTTCTTC; CDR3 protein: CASSPQGDEQFF
J gene: TRBJ2-7; D gene: -; V gene: TRBV11-2; clone size: once; CDR3 DNA: TGTGCCAGCAGCTTAGATCTGGCGGGCCACGAGCAGTACTTC; CDR3 protein: CASSLDLAGHEQYF
J gene: TRBJ2-1; D gene: -; V gene: TRBV28; clone size: -; CDR3 DNA: TGTGCCAGCAGTCCAGCGCGGAATGAGCAGTTCTTC; CDR3 protein: CASSPARNEQFF
J gene: TRBJ1-1; D gene: -; V gene: TRBV2; clone size: -; CDR3 DNA: TGTGCCAGCAGTGAAGACGAGGCAGGGCCAATGAACACTGAAGCTTTCTTT; CDR3 protein: CASSEDEAGPMNTEAFF
J gene: TRBJ1-5; D gene: TRBD1; V gene: TRBV7-8; clone size: few; CDR3 DNA: TGTGCCAGCAGCCCAACGCAGCACCTGATCTGGGACAGGGGAAGGGCCCAGCATTTT; CDR3 protein: CASSPTQHLIWDRGRAQHF
J gene: TRBJ1-1; D gene: -; V gene: TRBV7-9; clone size: -; CDR3 DNA: TGTGCCAGCAGACCCCGGGCTGAAGCTTTCTTT; CDR3 protein: CASRPRAEAFF
J gene: TRBJ2-2; D gene: TRBD2; V gene: TRBV7-8; clone size: -; CDR3 DNA: TGTGCCAGCAGCACCGGACTAGCGGAGGACACCGGGGAGCTGTTTTTT; CDR3 protein: CASSTGLAEDTGELFF
J gene: TRBJ1-2; D gene: -; V gene: TRBV18; clone size: -; CDR3 DNA: TGTGCCAGCTCACCAATGACAGATAACTATGGCTACACCTTC; CDR3 protein: CASSPMTDNYGYTF
J gene: TRBJ2-3; D gene: TRBD1; V gene: TRBV9; clone size: once; CDR3 DNA: TGTGCCAGCAGCCAGGGACAGCTACGCACAGATACGCAGTATTTT; CDR3 protein: CASSQGQLRTDTQYF
J gene: TRBJ2-3; D gene: TRBD2; V gene: TRBV5-1; clone size: -; CDR3 DNA: TGCGCCAGCAGAGACTCCGGGACTAGAGGCGCAGATACGCAGTATTTT; CDR3 protein: CASRDSGTRGADTQYF
J gene: TRBJ1-2; D gene: -; V gene: TRBV2; clone size: few; CDR3 DNA: TGTGCCAGCAGTACCGAGTCGCAGGGAGGTGGCTACACCTTC; CDR3 protein: CASSTESQGGGYTF